The rows below give T cell receptor beta chains drawn from one sample of a study of shared clonotypes between healthy human individuals. Using immunoSEQ multiplex PCR, the repertoire was profiled, and TCRdb retains in-frame clones only, with some absent. The sample gives 2 million to 2.5 million clones, 85% to 95% of which show up once; 0.37% is in the top ten. Sample: naive CD4+ T cells from PBMCs. These receptors were obtained from a man aged 18 to 35 in good health. Some clones in this sample may be carry-over from other donors' samples. The CDR3 runs from the conserved cysteine through the conserved F or W. A D gene is named only where the DNA matches it firmly. Expanded clones get a size class; other rows say once, few or many, or leave the size out.

j_call,v_call,clone_size,d_call,cdr3_aa,cdr3_nt
TRBJ2-7,TRBV4-2,.,TRBD2,CASSPRRGVREQYF,TGTGCCAGCAGCCCTCGTCGGGGGGTTCGCGAGCAGTACTTC
TRBJ1-1,TRBV13,once,.,CASSPRGGNTEAFF,TGTGCCAGCAGCCCGCGGGGGGGGAACACTGAAGCTTTCTTT
TRBJ2-7,TRBV21-1,.,.,CASIDLGQYF,TGTGCCAGCATCGACCTCGGGCAGTACTTC
TRBJ2-3,TRBV30,.,TRBD2,CACRVGGRVLDTQYF,TGTGCCTGCCGAGTGGGCGGGAGGGTCCTGGATACGCAGTATTTT
TRBJ1-2,TRBV27,.,.,CASSIRATLGYTF,TGTGCCAGCAGCATAAGGGCCACGCTAGGCTACACCTTC
TRBJ2-1,TRBV6-1,.,TRBD2,CASSERELAGTYNEQFF,TGTGCCAGCAGTGAAAGAGAACTAGCGGGAACCTACAATGAGCAGTTCTTC
TRBJ1-1,TRBV18,.,.,CASSPPDRLSTEAFF,TGTGCCAGCTCACCACCGGACAGATTGAGCACTGAAGCTTTCTTT
TRBJ1-5,TRBV18,.,.,CASSQSGAGSNQPQHF,TGTGCCAGCTCACAATCAGGGGCGGGCAGCAATCAGCCCCAGCATTTT
TRBJ2-3,TRBV6-5,.,TRBD1,CASSYSRDSRDTQYF,TGTGCCAGCAGTTACTCGAGGGACAGCAGAGATACGCAGTATTTT
TRBJ1-4,TRBV30,.,.,CAWSPQAEKLFF,TGTGCCTGGAGTCCCCAGGCTGAAAAACTGTTTTTT
TRBJ2-7,TRBV5-4,.,.,CASSLSVGTPYEQYF,TGTGCCAGCAGCTTGTCGGTGGGGACACCTTACGAGCAGTACTTC
TRBJ2-5,TRBV10-2,.,.,CASSESSLRGETQYF,TGCGCCAGCAGTGAGTCATCACTGCGGGGAGAGACCCAGTACTTC
TRBJ2-6,TRBV4-2,.,.,CASSLWAGQASGANVLTF,TGTGCCAGCAGCCTTTGGGCAGGCCAAGCCTCTGGGGCCAACGTCCTGACTTTC
TRBJ2-2,TRBV5-1,.,TRBD1,CASSWTGTTNTGELFF,TGCGCCAGCAGCTGGACAGGGACGACGAACACCGGGGAGCTGTTTTTT
TRBJ1-4,TRBV27,.,.,CASPRQPNEKLFF,TGTGCCAGCCCCAGGCAGCCTAATGAAAAACTGTTTTTT